The source of this TCR beta chain is a study of shared clonotypes between healthy human individuals. Germline V gives CDR1 KGHSH, CDR2 LQKENI. The trim removed 2 bases at V and 4 bases at J, leaving 5 bases unmatched. The CDR3 length is 15 residues. General study results and limits: It was the few donors that limited the genetic and exposure-history diversity represented.

The donors were all Caucasian adults (living in Nashville, Tennessee). With regard to this clone: What it binds is unknown.

Each subset's genomic DNA was shared equally among a number of immunoSEQ plates. Sequencing used immunoSEQ multiplex PCR; TCRdb keeps in-frame clones, though not all of them. The data contain around 1.6 million clones, 95% to 99% of them seen just once; the ten biggest clones take up around 0.45%. Sequenced input: naive CD4+ T cells sorted from blood. Regarding subset: CD45RA+ positively selected. J is TRBJ2-1 and V is TRBV18; 7 bases are shared with TRBD1. The TCR sequence derives from a man aged 25-40 years in good health. The CDR3 DNA reads as TGTGCCAGCTCACCAGTCCCGGGACAGTACAATGAGCAGTTCTTC. Its translation: CASSPVPGQYNEQFF.